The 16 T cell receptor beta chains reported below all come from one sample, sequenced in a study of OX40 agonist ivuxolimab in advanced cancers. The data were produced by immunoSEQ multiplex PCR, yet TCRdb's version contains in-frame clones alone and is incomplete. The sample shows some 95,000 clones, roughly 88% of them seen only once. The sample in question was CD4+ or CD8+ T cells sorted from blood, obtained in a trial of the OX40 agonist ivuxolimab. The receptors here all came from an adult with an advanced solid tumor such as melanoma, head and neck, liver or kidney cancer.

This clone has more than one count but fewer than ten. The rearrangement uses TRBV5-5 and TRBJ2-7, with 10 bases aligning to TRBD1. The CDR3 runs 15 residues. CDR1 is SGHKS and CDR2 is YYEKEE in the germline V gene (reference sequence). The ends lost 1 base at V and 6 bases at J; junction bases unmatched: 7. The CDR3 DNA is TGTGCCAGCAGCTTGTCTGTGACAGGGGGCCTCGAGCAGTACTTC. Amino acids: CASSLSVTGGLEQYF.

V and J are TRBV7-2 and TRBJ2-1, with D perhaps matching TRBD1 (6 bases). V was trimmed by 5 bases and J by 10 bases, leaving 18 bases between them. The CDR3 totals 14 residues. Germline loops: CDR1 SGHTA, CDR2 FQGNSA. As DNA, the CDR3 is TGTGCCAGCAGCCTTCTCACCCGGACAGAGGAGCAGTTCTTC. Translation gives CASSLLTRTEEQFF.

This chain links TRBV4-1 with TRBJ1-5; D is unresolved. This CDR3 contains 16 residues. From germline, CDR1 is MGHRA and CDR2 YSYEKL. V was trimmed by 0 bases and J by 3 bases, leaving 12 bases between them. The DNA of the CDR3 is TGCGCCAGCAGCCAAGATCCCCCGAGTAACAATCAGCCCCAGCATTTT. This sequence encodes CASSQDPPSNNQPQHF.

Ten or more counts support this clone. CDR3 coding DNA: TGTGCCAGCAGCTTAGGAAGTCAAAGGGCTTTCTTT. It codes for CASSLGSQRAFF. The V and J genes are TRBV11-2 and TRBJ1-1; no clear D. In germline, CDR1 is SGHAT, CDR2 FQNNGV. The CDR3 covers 12 residues. V was trimmed by 1 base and J by 11 bases, leaving 11 bases between them.

The rearrangement joins TRBV28 to TRBJ2-5; TRBD1 matches at 10 bases. The germline V gene encodes CDR1 MDHEN and CDR2 SYDVKM. The CDR3 has 14 amino acids. The junction had 5 bases not matched to a gene; V was cut back by 5 bases and J by 5 bases. The CDR3 sequence: CASSEDRGWETQYF. The CDR3 DNA sequence: TGTGCCAGCAGTGAGGACAGGGGGTGGGAGACCCAGTACTTC.

This clone has just a few counts. This chain uses TRBV5-1 with TRBJ1-2; D gene uncertain. This CDR3 is 15 amino acids long. Trimming cost V 0 bases and J 3 bases, with 12 bases left between them. The germline V gene has CDR1 SGHRS and CDR2 YFSETQ. In DNA, the CDR3 is TGCGCCAGCAGCTTGGCCGTCGAGGACGACTATGGCTACACCTTC. This gives the protein CASSLAVEDDYGYTF.

CDR3 amino acids: CASSHPRLAVNEQFF. CDR3 sequence (DNA): TGTGCCAGCAGTCATCCCAGACTAGCGGTAAATGAGCAGTTCTTC. V gene TRBV11-3 combines with J gene TRBJ2-1, with TRBD2 matching 9 bases. Germline V lookup: CDR1 SGHNT, CDR2 YENEEA. J gave up 7 bases and V 6 bases, and 10 bases lay outside the gene matches. The CDR3 has 15 residues.

The rearrangement links TRBV5-1 to TRBJ2-1; D is perhaps TRBD2 (6 bases). The CDR3 runs 15 residues. Germline CDR1 and CDR2: SGHRS and YFSETQ. Between the trimmed V and J ends, which lost 1 base and 3 bases, there was a span of 11 bases. This chain's CDR3 is CASSLTTSDYNEQFF. The DNA for the CDR3 is TGCGCCAGCAGCTTGACGACTAGTGACTACAATGAGCAGTTCTTC.

This clone has more than one count but fewer than ten. The rearrangement uses TRBV11-3 and TRBJ2-6; the D call may be TRBD1 or TRBD2 (5 bases each). CDR1 is SGHNT, CDR2 YENEEA, per germline. The CDR3 totals 18 residues. Between the trimmed V and J ends, which lost 5 bases and 3 bases, there was a span of 20 bases. In nucleotides, the CDR3 is TGTGCCAGCAGCCCCGTGGGACCGCCGCGCTATGGGGCCAACGTCCTGACTTTC. Protein sequence: CASSPVGPPRYGANVLTF.

The chain uses TRBV6-6 and TRBJ2-7; 9 bases are a match to TRBD1. The CDR3 runs to 16 residues. Trimming took 5 bases from V and 9 from J; bases not matched to a gene: 17. The germline CDR1 and CDR2 sequences are MNHNY and SVGAGI (reference sequence). The CDR3 region is CASSRNFGGQGIGQYF. The DNA of the CDR3 is TGTGCCAGCAGTCGAAATTTTGGGGGACAGGGAATAGGGCAGTACTTC.

V gene TRBV6-5 combines with J gene TRBJ1-1, with a weak D call TRBD1 (5 bases). CDR3 length: 14 amino acids. V shed 5 bases and J shed 4 bases, with 14 bases lying between them. The germline CDR1 and CDR2 sequences are MNHEY and SVGAGI. Here the CDR3 reads CASSASPGATEAFF. DNA of the CDR3: TGTGCCAGCAGTGCTAGCCCTGGGGCCACTGAAGCTTTCTTT.

V gene TRBV7-9 combines with J gene TRBJ2-1; D is ambiguous. With 6 bases removed from V and 5 bases from J, the gap between germline ends came to 5 bases. Per germline, CDR1 SEHNR and CDR2 FQNEAQ (reference sequence). The CDR3 is made up of 11 amino acids. The CDR3 DNA sequence: TGTGCCAGCAGAACCAACAATGAGCAGTTCTTC. Translated, it gives CASRTNNEQFF.

This chain joins TRBV18 and TRBJ2-2; D unclear. The germline V gene has CDR1 KGHSH and CDR2 LQKENI. V lost 2 bases to trimming and J lost 8 bases, with 18 bases between them. The CDR3 covers 16 residues. The CDR3 bases are TGTGCCAGCTCACCAATGGGCCAACCCCGAGGAGGGGAGCTGTTTTTT. It specifies CASSPMGQPRGGELFF.

V and J are TRBV5-4 and TRBJ1-3; possibly TRBD1 for D (5 bases). There are 17 residues in the CDR3. The germline gives CDR1 SGHNT, CDR2 YYREEE (reference sequence). V lost 1 base to trimming and J lost 0 bases, with 14 bases between them. The CDR3 region is CASSLPITGSSGNTIYF. In nucleotides, the CDR3 is TGTGCCAGCAGCTTGCCTATTACAGGCTCCTCTGGAAACACCATATATTTT.

This chain uses TRBV21-1 with TRBJ2-5; the listed D gene, TRBD1, was not tested against the DNA. TRBJ2-7 explains the end of the DNA better; the J call may be wrong. TRBV21-1 is assigned pseudogene status. This CDR3 contains 13 residues. CDR3 nucleotide sequence: TGTGCCAGCAGCTGGCAGACAATCTACGAGCAGTACTTC. Translating gives CASSWQTIYEQYF.

The J gene is TRBJ2-5, the V gene TRBV9, with 9 bases lining up with TRBD1. Germline-derived CDR1 and CDR2 are SGDLS and YYNGEE. The V gene end was trimmed by 3 bases and the J gene end by 5 bases; junction bases not matched to a gene: 8. This CDR3 contains 15 residues. CDR3 loop: CASSAGQGREETQYF. Written as DNA, the CDR3 is TGTGCCAGCAGCGCAGGACAGGGGCGGGAGGAGACCCAGTACTTC. The whole variable domain, remainder taken from reference TRBV9 and TRBJ2-5, is DSGVTQTPKHLITATGQRVTLRCSPRSGDLSVYWYQQSLDQGLQFLIQYYNGEERAKGNILERFSAQQFPDLHSELNLSSLELGDSALYFCASSAGQGREETQYFGPGTRLLVL.